The 24 T cell receptor beta chains reported below all come from one sample, sequenced in a study of shared clonotypes between healthy human individuals. Only in-frame clones appear in the TCRdb table, and some are missing; sequencing was by immunoSEQ multiplex PCR. The sample holds hundreds of thousands of clones, more than 95% seen once. The sample consisted of naive CD4+ T cells sorted from blood. Specified subset: CD45RA+ positively selected. The receptors originated from a woman in her twenties or thirties in good health.

This chain joins TRBV15 and TRBJ1-4; the D is unclear. Germline assignment: CDR1 LNHNV and CDR2 YYDKDF (reference sequence). The CDR3 is 15 residues long. V dropped 2 bases and J dropped 8 bases, with 15 bases sitting between them. The CDR3 protein is CATSRMTWVSEKLFF. The CDR3, as DNA: TGTGCCACCAGCAGAATGACATGGGTTAGCGAAAAACTGTTTTTT.

On this clone: The same CDR3 is also encoded by other DNA sequences in this sample. The chain combines TRBV27 with TRBJ2-7, with D unclear. V was shortened by 2 bases and J by 2 bases, with 7 bases between the two germline ends. CDR3 length: 13 residues. Looked up from germline, CDR1 is MNHEY and CDR2 is SMNVEV (reference sequence). The CDR3 protein is CASSLAGPYEQYF. CDR3 in DNA: TGTGCCAGCAGTTTAGCCGGCCCCTACGAGCAGTACTTC.

The chain joins TRBV6-5 to TRBJ1-4; perhaps TRBD1 as D (6 bases). The CDR3 spans 14 residues. The germline V gene encodes CDR1 MNHEY and CDR2 SVGAGI. The germline V and J ends were trimmed by 2 bases and 5 bases, with 9 bases remaining between them. For the CDR3, the DNA is TGTGCCAGCAGTTACACTACAGGGAATGAAAAACTGTTTTTT. As protein: CASSYTTGNEKLFF.

The CDR3 DNA reads as TGTGTCAGAAGCCGAGGCGGGAGATTGTTCAATGAGCAGTTCTTC. Translating it yields CVRSRGGRLFNEQFF. The chain carries TRBV7-5 and TRBJ2-1; no DNA check was done on the table's D call, TRBD2. TRBV7-5 constitutes a pseudogene. This CDR3 has 15 amino acids.

This chain uses TRBV10-3 with TRBJ2-7, with 11 positions matching TRBD2. V trimming: 2 bases; J trimming: 1 base; junction bases outside the gene matches: 10. The CDR3 has 18 amino acids. CDR1 is ENHRY and CDR2 is SYGVKD in the germline V gene. CDR3 in DNA: TGTGCCATCAGTGAGGGAGGGTTAGCGGGAGGGATTTCCTACGAGCAGTACTTC. It specifies CAISEGGLAGGISYEQYF.

This chain joins TRBV28 and TRBJ1-1; 12 bases map to TRBD1. This CDR3 region has 19 residues. CDR1 and CDR2 (germline): MDHEN, SYDVKM. V lost 3 bases to trimming and J lost 0 bases; unmatched junction nucleotides: 11. The CDR3 DNA reads TGTGCCAGCAGTTTCCCATCGCCGGGACAGGGGGCTCTGAACACTGAAGCTTTCTTT. Its protein product is CASSFPSPGQGALNTEAFF. The variable domain in full, with the rest retrieved from reference TRBV28 and TRBJ1-1, is DVKVTQSSRYLVKRTGEKVFLECVQDMDHENMFWYRQDPGLGLRLIYFSYDVKMKEKGDIPEGYSVSREKKERFSLILESASTNQTSMYLCASSFPSPGQGALNTEAFFGQGTRLTVV.

V usage is TRBV27 and J usage is TRBJ1-2; TRBD1 is a possible D gene (6 bases). The CDR3 has 13 residues. The V gene's germline CDR1 is MNHEY and CDR2 SMNVEV (reference sequence). With 2 bases removed from V and 8 bases from J, the gap between germline ends came to 12 bases. CDR3 region: CASSLKGQEGYTF. The CDR3 nucleotides are TGTGCCAGCAGTTTAAAGGGACAAGAGGGCTACACCTTC.

The chain links TRBV6-1 to TRBJ1-5; weak D call: TRBD1 (5 bases). The ends were cut back, 3 bases at V and 5 bases at J, with 11 bases in the middle. The CDR3 consists of 14 residues. Germline lookup yields CDR1 MNHNS and CDR2 SASEGT. The CDR3 is CASSESDTDQPQHF. CDR3 nucleotides: TGTGCCAGCAGTGAGTCGGACACGGATCAGCCCCAGCATTTT.

This clone was seen only once. The chain joins TRBV2 to TRBJ2-1, with 12 nucleotides matching TRBD2. The CDR3 totals 15 residues. Losses at the gene ends were 2 bases for V and 12 bases for J; bases not matched to a gene: 8. Germline V gives CDR1 SNHLY, CDR2 FYNNEI. This CDR3 is CASSELAGGFGVQFF. The DNA for the CDR3 is TGTGCCAGCAGTGAACTAGCGGGAGGGTTCGGGGTGCAGTTCTTC.

The chain recombines TRBV10-3 with TRBJ2-2, with TRBD2 matching over 7 bases. The CDR3 runs to 14 residues. The J segment lost 6 bases and the V segment lost 4 bases, leaving 5 bases of the junction unmatched. Looked up from germline, CDR1 is ENHRY and CDR2 is SYGVKD. DNA of the CDR3: TGTGCCATCAGTGGACTAGCCCTCCCCGGGGAGCTGTTTTTT. Protein: CAISGLALPGELFF.

V usage is TRBV7-9 and J usage is TRBJ2-7, with TRBD2 matching 8 bases. Trimming removed 5 bases from V and 4 bases from J; junction bases left unmatched: 10. The CDR3 is 15 amino acids. CDR1 SEHNR and CDR2 FQNEAQ come from the germline V gene (reference sequence). The chain's CDR3 is CASSPGTRAGYEQYF. In nucleotides, the CDR3 is TGTGCCAGCAGCCCAGGGACTAGGGCCGGGTACGAGCAGTACTTC.

The rearrangement links TRBV5-1 to TRBJ2-3; tentatively, D is TRBD2 (6 bases). Germline values: CDR1 SGHRS, CDR2 YFSETQ. This CDR3 region has 16 residues. V shed 0 bases and J shed 0 bases, with 11 bases lying between them. This CDR3 reads CASSLVSGTSTDTQYF. CDR3 nucleotides: TGCGCCAGCAGCTTGGTTAGCGGAACTAGCACAGATACGCAGTATTTT. The full variable domain, rest sourced from reference TRBV5-1 and TRBJ2-3, is KAGVTQTPRYLIKTRGQQVTLSCSPISGHRSVSWYQQTPGQGLQFLFEYFSETQRNKGNFPGRFSGRQFSNSRSEMNVSTLELGDSALYLCASSLVSGTSTDTQYFGPGTRLTVL.

The chain is built from TRBV14 and TRBJ2-6; TRBD1 matches 7 bases. J lost 0 bases, V lost 4 bases, and 12 bases had no gene match. The CDR3 covers 19 residues. Per the germline V gene, CDR1 is SGHDN and CDR2 is FVKESK. The CDR3 is CASSPPRGQFSSGANVLTF. In DNA, the CDR3 is TGTGCCAGCAGCCCTCCGAGGGGGCAGTTTAGCTCTGGGGCCAACGTCCTGACTTTC. Supplemented by reference TRBV14 and TRBJ2-6, the full variable domain reads EAGVTQFPSHSVIEKGQTVTLRCDPISGHDNLYWYRRVMGKEIKFLLHFVKESKQDESGMPNNRFLAERTGGTYSTLKVQPAELEDSGVYFCASSPPRGQFSSGANVLTFGAGSRLTVL.

This clone was seen once. The chain recombines TRBV10-2 with TRBJ2-3; D gene unclear. This CDR3 comprises 11 residues. Germline V CDR1 and CDR2: WSHSY, SAAADI. Trimming cost V 7 bases and J 4 bases, with 6 bases left between them. CDR3 bases: TGCGCCAGCACATCGGCAGATACGCAGTATTTT. Its protein product is CASTSADTQYF.

The rearrangement joins TRBV6-5 to TRBJ2-1; D gene unclear. Trimming stripped 6 bases from V and 4 bases from J, with 13 bases between. Germline V lookup: CDR1 MNHEY, CDR2 SVGAGI. This CDR3 is 14 amino acids long. CDR3 amino acids: CASSQDAQYNEQFF. The DNA for the CDR3 is TGTGCCAGCAGCCAAGACGCTCAGTACAATGAGCAGTTCTTC.

The chain joins TRBV28 to TRBJ2-3; TRBD2 matches at 13 bases. Germline V CDR1 and CDR2: MDHEN, SYDVKM. Germline trimming cut 4 bases from V and 6 bases from J; bases unmatched to any gene: 7. This CDR3 is built from 16 residues. The CDR3 is CASSSGLAGVLDTQYF. In DNA, the CDR3 is TGTGCCAGCAGTTCAGGACTAGCGGGAGTGCTGGATACGCAGTATTTT. The complete variable domain, with remaining parts taken from reference TRBV28 and TRBJ2-3, reads DVKVTQSSRYLVKRTGEKVFLECVQDMDHENMFWYRQDPGLGLRLIYFSYDVKMKEKGDIPEGYSVSREKKERFSLILESASTNQTSMYLCASSSGLAGVLDTQYFGPGTRLTVL.

The CDR3 DNA is TGTGCCAGCAGCTACCGACAAAATTACTTGAAAGACACTGAAGCTTTCTTT. Its translation: CASSYRQNYLKDTEAFF. The chain has TRBV28 and TRBJ1-1; unclear D gene. V was pared by 6 bases and J by 3 bases, with 23 bases between. This CDR3 is 17 amino acids long. Germline V CDR1 and CDR2: MDHEN, SYDVKM.

The chain joins TRBV28 to TRBJ2-7; 8 bases are shared with TRBD1. V was pared by 5 bases and J by 2 bases, with 5 bases of the junction left unmatched. CDR3 length equals 14 residues. The germline V gene has CDR1 MDHEN and CDR2 SYDVKM. For the CDR3, the DNA is TGTGCCAGCAGTCCGGGACAGGTCCCCTACGAGCAGTACTTC. It specifies CASSPGQVPYEQYF.

The chain uses TRBV19 and TRBJ2-3, with D tentatively TRBD2 (5 bases). The CDR3 has 13 amino acids. CDR1 is LNHDA, CDR2 SQIVND, per germline (reference sequence). Trimming left V 4 bases short and J 6 bases short, with 11 bases between. Here the CDR3 reads CASSTDSSDTQYF. For the CDR3, the DNA is TGTGCCAGTAGTACGGACTCGTCTGATACGCAGTATTTT.

The rearrangement links TRBV7-3 to TRBJ2-3; no firm D call. V gave up 3 bases and J gave up 7 bases, with 14 bases separating them. The CDR3 loop spans 14 amino acids. The germline CDR1 and CDR2 sequences are SGHTA and FQGTGA. In nucleotides, the CDR3 is TGTGCCAGCAGCTTGGTAGTCGGTACGAATACGCAGTATTTT. The encoded protein is CASSLVVGTNTQYF.

The chain carries TRBV11-2 and TRBJ2-3; the match to TRBD1 covers 9 bases. The CDR3 sequence is 15 residues long. With V trimmed by 5 bases and J by 3 bases, 6 bases remained unmatched. CDR1 SGHAT and CDR2 FQNNGV come from the germline V gene. The CDR3 DNA reads as TGTGCCAGCAGCCCCCCACAGGGGGCTACAGATACGCAGTATTTT. Residues: CASSPPQGATDTQYF.

J is TRBJ2-1 and V is TRBV15, with D perhaps matching TRBD2 (6 bases). The V gene's germline CDR1 is LNHNV and CDR2 YYDKDF (reference sequence). CDR3 length: 19 amino acids. V was pared by 1 base and J by 4 bases, with 23 bases between. The CDR3, as DNA: TGTGCCACCAGCAGAGGAAGCACGGGGGTAGCGGCCCCATACAATGAGCAGTTCTTC. It encodes CATSRGSTGVAAPYNEQFF.

The chain joins TRBV10-3 to TRBJ2-1, with D maybe TRBD2 (5 bases). Germline V gene lookup returns CDR1 ENHRY and CDR2 SYGVKD. The CDR3 runs to 14 residues. Trimming pared 7 bases from V and 6 bases from J, leaving 16 bases between. Here the CDR3 DNA reads TGTGCCATCACCAACCCCGAGGGTCCCAATGAGCAGTTCTTC. Its translation is CAITNPEGPNEQFF.

As concerns this clone: The sample contains more than one DNA sequence encoding this CDR3. This chain joins TRBV18 and TRBJ2-3, with unresolved D. Trimming removed 0 bases at V and 1 base at J, with 5 bases between. Per the germline V gene, CDR1 is KGHSH and CDR2 is LQKENI. This CDR3 is 14 amino acids long. This CDR3 reads CASSPPTGTDTQYF. Written as DNA, the CDR3 is TGTGCCAGCTCACCACCAACAGGCACAGATACGCAGTATTTT.